The source of this TCR beta chain is a study of T cell responses to AZD1222 COVID-19 vaccine. Turning to this clone: The antigen is not known.

Study-level points and caveats: Donors, mostly white British, included more females; clonal diversity was possibly underestimated.

Assay: immunoSEQ multiplex PCR; the TCRdb copy retains only in-frame clones and omits some. The sample shows 65,000 to 90,000 clones, about 90% of them seen only once. CDR3 length: 15 residues. The germline gives CDR1 MNHEY, CDR2 SVGAGI. The ends lost 7 bases at V and 2 bases at J; junction bases unmatched: 6. The receptor's source is an adult who received the AZD1222 COVID-19 vaccine. The rearrangement joins TRBV6-5 to TRBJ2-5; 11 bases line up with TRBD2. The sample was peripheral blood, taken 28 days after the second AZD1222 dose. The CDR3 loop reads CASNPASGRQETQYF. CDR3 coding DNA: TGTGCCAGCAACCCCGCTAGCGGGAGGCAAGAGACCCAGTACTTC.